This record looks at one T cell receptor (beta chain) sequence and its context. Its target is unknown. This entry comes from a study of blood T cells in healthy people across ages. Study-level results: Expanded clonotype shifts may have been confounded, as the donors had an unknown CMV status. Among long-lived donors, naive CD4+ cells were more numerous and diversity higher than in aged donors.

Through a sample-barcoded 5' primer and a J-beta primer mix, a second PCR was run for roughly 6 to 12 cycles. Sequencing recovered at least 2.5 million CDR3-containing paired-end reads from each sample. TCRdb ran MiXCR on the 5' RACE reads and lists one entry per CDR3 protein. The table shows about 1.7 million distinct CDR3 sequences, with roughly 28% occurring only once. V lost 0 bases and J lost 3, with 8 bases in between. The germline V gene has CDR1 DFQATT and CDR2 SNEGSKA (reference sequence). The CDR3 consists of 14 residues. The receptor comes from a woman in her twenties or thirties in good health. Material for sequencing was blood. The chain carries TRBV20-1 and TRBJ1-4; D not resolved. The CDR3 protein is CSARDGSSNEKLFF. The CDR3 coding sequence is TGCAGTGCTAGAGATGGAAGTTCTAATGAAAAACTGTTTTTT.